A selection of T cell receptor beta chains follows, all from one sample in a study of control samples from healthy donors and cancer patients. Here immunoSEQ multiplex PCR was the method, and the copy in TCRdb shows in-frame clones only, minus some. The repertoire includes about 94,000 clones, 90% of them detected once, and 3% to 4.5% sits in the top ten. The sample comprised blood. The receptor source for this set is a woman aged 18-29 years in good health. Each CDR3 is given with its conserved first and last residue. The D gene is left open where the match is weak. Some rows have no size entry. The others give once, few or many, or a class for an expanded clone.

TRBD1	.	TRBV5-4	TRBJ1-2	CASTKIGTADYGYTF	TGTGCCAGCACCAAGATCGGGACAGCCGACTATGGCTACACCTTC
.	.	TRBV7-9	TRBJ2-1	CASSLGEEYNEQFF	TGTGCCAGCAGCTTGGGGGAAGAGTACAATGAGCAGTTCTTC
TRBD2	.	TRBV6-2/TRBV6-3	TRBJ2-3	CASSYGLAKDTQYF	TGTGCCAGCAGTTATGGACTAGCTAAAGATACGCAGTATTTT
TRBD1	.	TRBV25-1	TRBJ2-7	CASSEVRQGEQYF	TGTGCCAGCAGTGAAGTTAGACAGGGGGAGCAGTACTTC
TRBD1	few	TRBV6-5	TRBJ1-1	CASSSGGAEAFF	TGTGCCAGCAGTTCAGGGGGAGCTGAAGCTTTCTTT
.	.	TRBV4-1	TRBJ1-1	CASRRGDNTEAFF	TGCGCCAGCCGACGTGGGGATAACACTGAAGCTTTCTTT
.	once	TRBV5-8	TRBJ2-7	CASSSGQHYEQYF	TGTGCCAGCAGCTCCGGACAGCACTACGAGCAGTACTTC
.	.	TRBV5-5	TRBJ2-1	CASRLRTGGNEQFF	TGTGCCAGCAGACTTCGGACCGGGGGCAATGAGCAGTTCTTC
.	.	TRBV7-9	TRBJ2-2	CASWFSPDTGELFF	TGTGCCAGTTGGTTTAGTCCCGACACCGGGGAGCTGTTTTTT
.	.	TRBV7-2	TRBJ2-1	CASSPFGWISEQFF	TGTGCCAGCAGCCCTTTCGGGTGGATCAGTGAGCAGTTCTTC
TRBD1	.	TRBV5-6	TRBJ2-5	CASSQAGGQTQYF	TGTGCCAGCAGTCAGGCAGGGGGACAGACCCAGTACTTC
.	.	TRBV5-1	TRBJ1-2	CASSVQGVGAGYTF	TGCGCCAGCAGCGTACAGGGAGTTGGAGCTGGCTACACCTTC
.	.	TRBV6-1	TRBJ1-4	CASSARTGRGFEKLFF	TGTGCCAGCAGTGCGCGAACAGGGCGAGGGTTTGAAAAACTGTTTTTT
.	.	TRBV7-2	TRBJ1-1	CASSLRGAQEAFF	TGTGCCAGCAGCTTACGGGGGGCGCAGGAAGCTTTCTTT
.	.	TRBV6-1	TRBJ2-7	CASSEPRTATYEQYF	TGTGCCAGCAGTGAACCGAGGACAGCGACCTACGAGCAGTACTTC
.	.	TRBV15	TRBJ1-2	CATSRDLGPYGYTF	TGTGCCACCAGCAGAGATCTGGGGCCTTATGGCTACACCTTC